This passage covers 20 T cell receptor beta chains from one sample sequenced in a study of cytomegalovirus exposure and HLA in healthy donors. 13 Jbeta primers and 60 Vbeta primers were used for the PCR. Libraries were prepared by immunoSEQ multiplex PCR; TCRdb keeps only in-frame clonotypes and omits some of them. The sample lists about 200,000 clones, roughly four fifths occurring once. The sequenced material came from PBMCs. These receptors were taken from a girl aged 2-15 years in good health and CMV-seronegative.

CDR3 in DNA: TGTGCCAGCAGCTACCGGGACTACCCATTCCACGAGCAGTACTTC. Translated: CASSYRDYPFHEQYF. This chain joins TRBV7-2 and TRBJ2-7; 7 bases map to TRBD2. There are 15 residues in the CDR3. From germline, CDR1 is SGHTA and CDR2 FQGNSA. Trimming took 4 bases from V and 5 from J; bases not matched to a gene: 11.

The chain links TRBV29-1 to TRBJ1-2, with a weak D call TRBD1 (5 bases). The V and J ends lost 6 bases and 4 bases respectively, with 15 bases between them. The CDR3 extends over 13 amino acids. CDR1 and CDR2 (germline): SQVTM, ANQGSEA. The CDR3 region is CSVSRQGGYGYTF. CDR3 nucleotide sequence: TGCAGCGTCTCTAGGCAGGGAGGCTATGGCTACACCTTC.

This clone was counted between two and nine times. The chain carries TRBV10-3 and TRBJ1-2; no clear D. Trimming shortened V by 0 bases and J by 4 bases, and 6 bases separated the two germline ends. Germline CDR1 ENHRY, CDR2 SYGVKD. The CDR3 has 13 amino acids. The CDR3 DNA sequence: TGTGCCATCAGTGAGTCCACGGTCTATGGCTACACCTTC. Translation: CAISESTVYGYTF.

This clone showed up just once. This chain uses TRBV27 with TRBJ2-3, with 15 bases aligning to TRBD2. Trimming removed 6 bases from V and 7 bases from J; junction bases left unmatched: 8. The CDR3 runs 16 residues. The germline V gene encodes CDR1 MNHEY and CDR2 SMNVEV (reference sequence). CDR3 region: CASRGGLAGGLYTQYF. Here the CDR3 DNA reads TGTGCCAGCAGGGGGGGACTAGCGGGAGGTCTCTATACGCAGTATTTT.

This clone occurred a few times. The rearrangement uses TRBV10-3 and TRBJ1-1; tentative D call: TRBD1 (5 bases). V lost 0 bases and J 6 bases, leaving 11 bases between the germline ends. Germline CDR1 ENHRY, CDR2 SYGVKD. This CDR3 has 14 residues. CDR3 nucleotides: TGTGCCATCAGTGAGTCCTGGGGACTCTCTGAAGCTTTCTTT. This translates into CAISESWGLSEAFF.

The chain employs TRBV2 and TRBJ2-7; perhaps TRBD2 as D (6 bases). The V and J ends lost 6 bases and 3 bases respectively, with 9 bases between them. CDR3 length: 12 amino acids. Germline CDR1 reads SNHLY; CDR2 reads FYNNEI. CDR3 protein: CASSGGNYEQYF. Written as DNA, the CDR3 is TGTGCCAGCAGCGGAGGGAACTACGAGCAGTACTTC.

For the CDR3, the DNA is TGTGCCAGCAGCCGGACAGGGGGCTTAACAGATACGCAGTATTTT. It codes for CASSRTGGLTDTQYF. The rearrangement links TRBV25-1 to TRBJ2-3; 11 bases match TRBD1. The junction had 5 bases not matched to a gene; V was cut back by 6 bases and J by 3 bases. Germline CDR1 is MGHDK and CDR2 is SYGVNS. The CDR3 extends over 15 amino acids.

V usage is TRBV5-4 and J usage is TRBJ2-7; 9 nucleotides match TRBD1. V dropped 7 bases and J dropped 2; count of bases not matched to a gene: 7. The germline gives CDR1 SGHNT, CDR2 YYREEE (reference sequence). The CDR3 runs to 14 residues. The CDR3 protein is CASSDRGGTYEQYF. CDR3 in DNA: TGTGCCAGCTCGGACAGGGGTGGGACCTACGAGCAGTACTTC.

This clone was seen only a few times. The rearrangement links TRBV6-5 to TRBJ1-1, with 7 bases matching TRBD1. The germline V gene encodes CDR1 MNHEY and CDR2 SVGAGI. Germline trimming cut 6 bases from V and 9 bases from J; bases unmatched to any gene: 7. The CDR3 has 12 amino acids. The CDR3 sequence: CASSLSRGKAFF. For the CDR3, the DNA is TGTGCCAGCAGCCTCTCCAGGGGGAAAGCTTTCTTT.

V and J are TRBV19 and TRBJ2-2, with a possible D match to TRBD1 (5 bases). Germline V gene data show CDR1 as LNHDA and CDR2 as SQIVND (reference sequence). The CDR3 consists of 13 residues. Deletions cut 5 bases from V and 3 bases from J, with 7 bases between. DNA for the CDR3: TGTGCCAGTAGTGACAGAGACACCGGGGAGCTGTTTTTT. Translating it yields CASSDRDTGELFF. Filled out from reference TRBV19 and TRBJ2-2, the complete variable domain reads DGGITQSPKYLFRKEGQNVTLSCEQNLNHDAMYWYRQDPGQGLRLIYYSQIVNDFQKGDIAEGYSVSREKKESFPLTVTSAQKNPTAFYLCASSDRDTGELFFGEGSRLTVL.

The chain has TRBV2 and TRBJ2-7; D not certain. V was pared by 6 bases and J by 0 bases, with 6 bases between. The CDR3 is made up of 12 amino acids. Germline CDR1 SNHLY, CDR2 FYNNEI. CDR3 in DNA: TGTGCCAGCAGCGCGGACTCCTACGAGCAGTACTTC. Amino acid sequence: CASSADSYEQYF.

The chain uses TRBV27 and TRBJ2-5, with a tentative D call TRBD1 (6 bases). Germline V gene lookup returns CDR1 MNHEY and CDR2 SMNVEV (reference sequence). The CDR3 extends over 15 amino acids. With 1 base removed from V and 1 base from J, the gap between germline ends came to 10 bases. CDR3 sequence reads: CASSLWGQTQETQYF. CDR3 sequence (DNA): TGTGCCAGCAGTTTATGGGGGCAGACCCAAGAGACCCAGTACTTC.

The chain joins TRBV5-4 to TRBJ1-2, with D hard to call. Germline CDR1 is SGHNT and CDR2 is YYREEE (reference sequence). This CDR3 region has 14 residues. V shed 4 bases and J shed 4 bases, with 14 bases lying between them. CDR3 sequence: CASSPAGRLYGYTF. The DNA of the CDR3 is TGTGCCAGCAGCCCGGCGGGCAGACTCTATGGCTACACCTTC.

V usage is TRBV10-2 and J usage is TRBJ2-7; D not resolved. V lost 7 bases to trimming and J lost 3 bases, with 7 bases between them. Germline lookup yields CDR1 WSHSY and CDR2 SAAADI. CDR3 length: 11 amino acids. CDR3 protein: CASTNLYEQYF. The DNA of the CDR3 is TGCGCCAGCACTAATCTCTACGAGCAGTACTTC.

The rearrangement uses TRBV2 and TRBJ1-2, with D maybe TRBD1 (5 bases). The CDR3 covers 12 residues. Between the trimmed V and J ends, which lost 8 bases and 8 bases, there was a span of 15 bases. Germline V gene sequence: CDR1 SNHLY, CDR2 FYNNEI. DNA for the CDR3: TGTGCCAGCCGGGAAGGGGCAGGAGGCTACACCTTC. Translation gives CASREGAGGYTF.

The chain uses TRBV5-1 and TRBJ1-3; TRBD1 might be the D (5 bases). The V gene's germline CDR1 is SGHRS and CDR2 YFSETQ. The CDR3 contains 16 residues. V shed 4 bases and J shed 0 bases, with 14 bases lying between them. In DNA, the CDR3 is TGCGCCAGCAGCCGAAACACAGGCCCCTCTGGAAACACCATATATTTT. It specifies CASSRNTGPSGNTIYF. Combining the CDR3 with reference TRBV5-1 and TRBJ1-3 gives the whole variable domain KAGVTQTPRYLIKTRGQQVTLSCSPISGHRSVSWYQQTPGQGLQFLFEYFSETQRNKGNFPGRFSGRQFSNSRSEMNVSTLELGDSALYLCASSRNTGPSGNTIYFGEGSWLTVV.

V and J are TRBV7-9 and TRBJ1-2; TRBD1 matches at 7 bases. The CDR3 spans 14 residues. Germline V gene sequence: CDR1 SEHNR, CDR2 FQNEAQ (reference sequence). V was clipped by 5 bases and J by 2 bases; unmatched bases: 5. The DNA of the CDR3 is TGTGCCAGCAGCAAGGGACAGCTAAACTATGGCTACACCTTC. Amino acid sequence: CASSKGQLNYGYTF.

This rearrangement joins TRBV27 to TRBJ1-5; D is undetermined. The CDR3 totals 10 residues. Trimming took 7 bases from V and 8 from J, leaving 6 bases between them. Germline loops: CDR1 MNHEY, CDR2 SMNVEV (reference sequence). The CDR3 reads CASKIKPQHF. The CDR3 nucleotides read TGTGCCAGCAAAATAAAGCCCCAGCATTTT.

The genes are TRBV6-5 and TRBJ2-5, with unresolved D. V was pared by 6 bases and J by 1 base, with 6 bases between. The CDR3 spans 12 residues. Germline CDR1 is MNHEY and CDR2 is SVGAGI. CDR3 DNA: TGTGCCAGCAGACAGTCCCAAGAGACCCAGTACTTC. Protein product: CASRQSQETQYF.

This sequence joins TRBV4-1 and TRBJ2-1; 10 bases agree with TRBD2. Germline CDR1 reads MGHRA; CDR2 reads YSYEKL. The V and J ends lost 3 bases and 9 bases, in that order; junction bases with no gene match: 17. The CDR3 spans 18 residues. The DNA of the CDR3 is TGCGCCAGCAGCCATAGGCTAGCGGGGGCCTCAACCAGAGGTGAGCAGTTCTTC. It is translated as CASSHRLAGASTRGEQFF.